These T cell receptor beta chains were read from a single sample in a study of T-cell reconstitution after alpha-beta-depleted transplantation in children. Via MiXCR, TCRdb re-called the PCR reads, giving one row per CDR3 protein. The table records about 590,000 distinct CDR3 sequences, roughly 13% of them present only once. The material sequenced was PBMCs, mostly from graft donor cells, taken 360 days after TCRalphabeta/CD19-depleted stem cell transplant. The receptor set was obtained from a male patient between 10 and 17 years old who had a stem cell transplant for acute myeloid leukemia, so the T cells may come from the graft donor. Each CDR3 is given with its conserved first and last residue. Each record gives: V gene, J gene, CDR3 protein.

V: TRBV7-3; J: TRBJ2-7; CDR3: CASSQGVIPYEQYF
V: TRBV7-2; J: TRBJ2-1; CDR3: CASSLELGYNEQFF
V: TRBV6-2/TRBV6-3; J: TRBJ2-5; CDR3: CASSYPPPLALIETQYF
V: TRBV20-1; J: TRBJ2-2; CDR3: CSAKGLAGPYTGELFF
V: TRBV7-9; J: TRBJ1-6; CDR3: CASSSVGPRLGSPLHF
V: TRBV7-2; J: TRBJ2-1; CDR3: CASSLAARRQFF
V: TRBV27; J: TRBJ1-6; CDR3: CASSLRSRDRDLNSPLHF
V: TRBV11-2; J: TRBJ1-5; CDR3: CASSLHQGGSNQPQHF
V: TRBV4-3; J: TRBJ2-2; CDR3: CASSQDGPLAANTGELFF
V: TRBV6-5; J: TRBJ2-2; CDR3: CASNREARTGELFF
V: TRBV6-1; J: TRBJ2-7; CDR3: CASSPAAGFSYEQYF
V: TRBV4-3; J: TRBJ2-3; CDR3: CASSQEGRTPDTQYF
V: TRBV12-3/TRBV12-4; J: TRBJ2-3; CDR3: CASIMLGAGGPFADTQYF
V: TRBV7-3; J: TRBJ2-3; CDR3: CASSLRAPPTDTQYF
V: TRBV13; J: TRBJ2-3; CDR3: CASSHLGTSNTDTQYF
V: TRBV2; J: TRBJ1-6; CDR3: CASSEWIQTANSPLHF
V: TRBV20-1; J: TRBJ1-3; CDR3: CSARGPAGGNTIYF
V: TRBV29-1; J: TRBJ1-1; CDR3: CSVLTQTTEAFF
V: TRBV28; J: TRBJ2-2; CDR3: CASSLSLADTGELFF
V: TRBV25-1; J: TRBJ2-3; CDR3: CASRAPTSGRPDTQYF
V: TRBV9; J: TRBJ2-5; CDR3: CASSVLPQPKETQYF
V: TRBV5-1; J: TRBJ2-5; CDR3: CASRLRIQETQYF
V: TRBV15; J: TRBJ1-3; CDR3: CATLNPGPSSGNTIYF
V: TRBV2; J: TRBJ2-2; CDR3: CASDVAWGTGELFF
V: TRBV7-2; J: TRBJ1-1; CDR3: CASSRRGGTEAFF
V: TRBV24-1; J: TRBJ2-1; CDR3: CATSDRRLDYRNEQFF
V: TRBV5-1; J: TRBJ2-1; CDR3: CASSLGYGAGAYNEQFF
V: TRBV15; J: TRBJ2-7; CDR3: CATSRDSYYEQYF
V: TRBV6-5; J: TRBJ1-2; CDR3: CASSRTVNYGYTF
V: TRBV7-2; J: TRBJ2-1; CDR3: CASSYPTSGPHNEQFF
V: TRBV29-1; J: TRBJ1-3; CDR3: CSVGFSPSGNTIYF
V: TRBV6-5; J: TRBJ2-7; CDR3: CASSYSAEQYF
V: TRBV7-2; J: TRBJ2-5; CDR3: CASSLAGTRVEETQYF
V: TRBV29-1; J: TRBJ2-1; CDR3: CSAGVSEQFF
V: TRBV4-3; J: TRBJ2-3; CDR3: CASSPSGVRTDTQYF
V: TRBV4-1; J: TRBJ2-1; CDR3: CASSQVPGGPYNEQFF
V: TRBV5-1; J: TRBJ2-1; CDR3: CASSFKSPQGNEQFF
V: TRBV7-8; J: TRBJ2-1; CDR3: CASSLGRRGSSYNEQFF
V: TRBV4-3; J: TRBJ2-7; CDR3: CASSQSTSGRASYF